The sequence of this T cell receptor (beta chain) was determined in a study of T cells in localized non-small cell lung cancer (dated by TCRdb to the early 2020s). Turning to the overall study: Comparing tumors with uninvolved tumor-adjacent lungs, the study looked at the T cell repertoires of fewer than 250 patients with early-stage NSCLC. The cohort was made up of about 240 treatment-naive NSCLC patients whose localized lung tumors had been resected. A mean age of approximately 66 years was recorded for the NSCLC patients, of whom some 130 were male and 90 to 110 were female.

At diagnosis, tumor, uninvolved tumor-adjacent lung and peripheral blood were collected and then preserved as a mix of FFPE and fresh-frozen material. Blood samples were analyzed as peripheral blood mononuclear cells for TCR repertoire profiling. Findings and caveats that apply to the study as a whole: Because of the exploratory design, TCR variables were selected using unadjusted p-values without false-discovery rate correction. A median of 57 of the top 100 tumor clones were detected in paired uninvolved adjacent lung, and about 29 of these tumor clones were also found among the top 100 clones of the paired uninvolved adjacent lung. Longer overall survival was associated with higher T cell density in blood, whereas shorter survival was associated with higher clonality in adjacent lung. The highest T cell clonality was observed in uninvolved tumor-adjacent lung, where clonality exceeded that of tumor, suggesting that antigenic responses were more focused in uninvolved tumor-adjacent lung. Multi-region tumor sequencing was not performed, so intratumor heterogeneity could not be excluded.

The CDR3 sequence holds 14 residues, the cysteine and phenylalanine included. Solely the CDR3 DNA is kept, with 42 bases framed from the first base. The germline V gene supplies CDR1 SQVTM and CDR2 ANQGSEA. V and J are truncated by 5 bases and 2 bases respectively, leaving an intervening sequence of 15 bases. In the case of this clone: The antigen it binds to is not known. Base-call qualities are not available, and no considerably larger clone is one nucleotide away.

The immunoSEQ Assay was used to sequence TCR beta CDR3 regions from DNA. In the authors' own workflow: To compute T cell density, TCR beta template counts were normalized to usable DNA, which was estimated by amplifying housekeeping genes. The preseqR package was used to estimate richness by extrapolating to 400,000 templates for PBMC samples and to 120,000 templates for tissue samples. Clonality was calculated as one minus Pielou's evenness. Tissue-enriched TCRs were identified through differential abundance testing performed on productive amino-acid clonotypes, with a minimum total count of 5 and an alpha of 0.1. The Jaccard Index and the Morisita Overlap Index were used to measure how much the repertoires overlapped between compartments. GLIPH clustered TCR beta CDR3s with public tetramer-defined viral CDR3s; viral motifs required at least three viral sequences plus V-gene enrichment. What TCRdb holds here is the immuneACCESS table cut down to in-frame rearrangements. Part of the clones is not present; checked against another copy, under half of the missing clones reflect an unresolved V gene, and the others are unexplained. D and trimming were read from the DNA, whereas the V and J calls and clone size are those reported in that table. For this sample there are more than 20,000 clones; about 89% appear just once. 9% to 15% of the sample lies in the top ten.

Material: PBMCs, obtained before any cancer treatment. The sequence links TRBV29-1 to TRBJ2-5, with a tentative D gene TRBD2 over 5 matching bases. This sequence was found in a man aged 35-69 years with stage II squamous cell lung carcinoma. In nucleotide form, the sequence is TGCAGCGTTTGGCCGGGATTCAATCAAGAGACCCAGTACTTC. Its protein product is CSVWPGFNQETQYF.